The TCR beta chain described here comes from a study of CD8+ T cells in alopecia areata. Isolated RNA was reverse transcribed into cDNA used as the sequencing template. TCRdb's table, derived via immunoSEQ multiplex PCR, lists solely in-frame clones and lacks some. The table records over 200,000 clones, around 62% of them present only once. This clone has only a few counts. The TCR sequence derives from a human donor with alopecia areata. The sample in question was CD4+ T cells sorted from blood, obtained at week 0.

The CDR3 coding sequence is TGTGCCAGCAAACAACAGGAGCAACCGAACACTGAAGCTTTCTTT. This codes for CASKQQEQPNTEAFF. The rearrangement joins TRBV19 to TRBJ1-1, with D tentatively TRBD1 (5 bases). Germline V gene lookup returns CDR1 LNHDA and CDR2 SQIVND (reference sequence). V lost 9 bases and J 1 base, leaving 18 bases between the germline ends. This CDR3 has 15 amino acids.